This entry describes one T cell receptor beta chain. A sample-barcoded 5' primer and a J-beta primer mix were used in a second PCR of roughly 7 to 11 cycles. Samples each returned at least 3 million CDR3-containing paired-end reads. TCRdb analysed the 5' RACE reads with MiXCR anew, one entry per CDR3 protein. Here the sample spans almost 800,000 distinct CDR3 sequences, more than 45% being singletons. The data originate from a study of blood T cells in healthy people across ages. Isolation yielded PBMCs, at least 7 million per sample, in every case. Each sample provided at least 5 micrograms of extracted total RNA. The V and J ends lost 0 bases and 2 bases respectively, with 8 bases between them. Germline V gene lookup returns CDR1 SEHNR and CDR2 FQNEAQ (reference sequence). The CDR3 has 15 residues.

The sample was blood. The J gene is TRBJ1-3, the V gene TRBV7-9; D is possibly TRBD1 (5 bases). This receptor was taken from a man in his thirties or forties in good health. In DNA form, the CDR3 reads TGTGCCAGCAGCTTAGCCGGGACCGCTGGAAACACCATATATTTT. Amino acids: CASSLAGTAGNTIYF.